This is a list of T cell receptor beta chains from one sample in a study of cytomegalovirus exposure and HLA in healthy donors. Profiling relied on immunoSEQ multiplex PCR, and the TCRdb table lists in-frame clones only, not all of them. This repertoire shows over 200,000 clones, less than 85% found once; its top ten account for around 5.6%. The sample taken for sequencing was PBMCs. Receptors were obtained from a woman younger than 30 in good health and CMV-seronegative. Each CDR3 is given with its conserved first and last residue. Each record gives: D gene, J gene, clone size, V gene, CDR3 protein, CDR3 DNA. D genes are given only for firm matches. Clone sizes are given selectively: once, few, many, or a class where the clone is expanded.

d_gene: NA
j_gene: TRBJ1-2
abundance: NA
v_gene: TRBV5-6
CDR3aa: CASIRTRDPNYGYTF
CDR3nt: TGTGCCAGCATCCGCACCAGGGATCCTAACTATGGCTACACCTTC

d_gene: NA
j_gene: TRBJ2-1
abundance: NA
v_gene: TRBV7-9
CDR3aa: CASSLALGMQLGGVDEQFF
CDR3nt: TGTGCCAGCAGCTTAGCGTTGGGCATGCAGCTCGGAGGGGTGGATGAGCAGTTCTTC

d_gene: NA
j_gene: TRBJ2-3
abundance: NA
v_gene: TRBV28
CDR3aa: CASIRSGSRPYTQYF
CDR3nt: TGTGCCAGCATCCGGTCGGGGTCCCGACCCTATACGCAGTATTTT

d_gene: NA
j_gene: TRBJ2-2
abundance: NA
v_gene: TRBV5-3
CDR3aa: CARSLAPGPTNTGELFF
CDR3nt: TGTGCCAGAAGCTTGGCGCCGGGACCTACGAACACCGGGGAGCTGTTTTTT

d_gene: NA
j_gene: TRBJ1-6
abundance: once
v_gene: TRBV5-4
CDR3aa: CASSLGQMNSPLHF
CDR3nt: TGTGCCAGCAGCTTGGGGCAGATGAATTCACCCCTCCACTTT

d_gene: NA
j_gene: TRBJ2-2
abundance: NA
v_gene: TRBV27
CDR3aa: CASRGRFTGELFF
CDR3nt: TGTGCCAGCAGGGGACGTTTCACCGGGGAGCTGTTTTTT

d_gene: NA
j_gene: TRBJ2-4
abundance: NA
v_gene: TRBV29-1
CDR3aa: CSVEQLAKNIQYF
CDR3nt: TGCAGCGTTGAACAACTAGCCAAAAACATTCAGTACTTC

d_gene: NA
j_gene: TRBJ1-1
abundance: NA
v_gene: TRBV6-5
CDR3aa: CASSYSGSVNTEAFF
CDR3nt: TGTGCCAGCAGTTACTCGGGCAGTGTGAACACTGAAGCTTTCTTT

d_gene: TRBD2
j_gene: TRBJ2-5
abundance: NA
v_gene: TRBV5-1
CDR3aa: CASSLAAGGPIGQETQYF
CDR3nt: TGCGCCAGCAGCTTGGCAGCGGGGGGGCCGATTGGACAAGAGACCCAGTACTTC

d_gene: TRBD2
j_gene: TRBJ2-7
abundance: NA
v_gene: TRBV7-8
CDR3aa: CASSLVGTSGGISYEQYF
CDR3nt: TGTGCCAGCAGCTTAGTAGGGACTAGCGGGGGGATCTCCTACGAGCAGTACTTC

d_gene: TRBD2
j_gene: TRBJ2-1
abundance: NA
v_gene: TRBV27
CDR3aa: CASSFSGGVAGRVGYNEQFF
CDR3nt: TGTGCCAGCAGTTTCTCCGGGGGGGTAGCGGGACGCGTGGGTTACAATGAGCAGTTCTTC

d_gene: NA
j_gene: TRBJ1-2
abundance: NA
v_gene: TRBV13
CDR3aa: CASSLERGESDGYTF
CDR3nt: TGTGCCAGCAGCTTAGAGCGGGGGGAGTCAGATGGCTACACCTTC

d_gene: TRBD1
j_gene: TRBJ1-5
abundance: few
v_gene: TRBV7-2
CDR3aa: CASSLRTGRDQPQHF
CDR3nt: TGTGCCAGCAGCTTGAGGACAGGGAGAGATCAGCCCCAGCATTTT

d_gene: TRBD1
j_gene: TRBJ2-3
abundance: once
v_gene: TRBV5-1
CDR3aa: CASSLQGPDTQYF
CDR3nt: TGCGCCAGCAGCTTACAGGGGCCAGATACGCAGTATTTT

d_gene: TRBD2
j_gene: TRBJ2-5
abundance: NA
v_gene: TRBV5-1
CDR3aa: CASKGLAGVAETQYF
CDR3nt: TGCGCCAGCAAGGGACTAGCGGGAGTAGCAGAGACCCAGTACTTC

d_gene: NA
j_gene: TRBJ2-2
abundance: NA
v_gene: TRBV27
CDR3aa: CASGGTANTGELFF
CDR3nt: TGTGCCAGCGGGGGTACTGCGAACACCGGGGAGCTGTTTTTT